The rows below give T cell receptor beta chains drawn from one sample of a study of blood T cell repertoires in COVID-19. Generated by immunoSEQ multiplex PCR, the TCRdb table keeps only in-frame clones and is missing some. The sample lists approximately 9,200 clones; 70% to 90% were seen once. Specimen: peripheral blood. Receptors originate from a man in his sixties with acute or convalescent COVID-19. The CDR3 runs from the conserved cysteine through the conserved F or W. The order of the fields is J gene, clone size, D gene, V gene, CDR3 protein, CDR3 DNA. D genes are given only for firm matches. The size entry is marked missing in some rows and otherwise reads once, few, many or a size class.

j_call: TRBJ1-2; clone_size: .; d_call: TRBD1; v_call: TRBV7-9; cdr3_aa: CASSSTTDRGNYGYTF; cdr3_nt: TGTGCCAGCAGCTCAACGACGGACAGGGGAAACTATGGCTACACCTTC
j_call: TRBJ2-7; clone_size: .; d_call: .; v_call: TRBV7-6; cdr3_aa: CASSRGQRTTSAYEQYF; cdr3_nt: TGTGCCAGCAGCCGGGGACAAAGGACGACTTCGGCCTACGAGCAGTACTTC
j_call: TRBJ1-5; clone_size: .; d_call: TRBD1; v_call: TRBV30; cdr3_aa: CAWSVGTGGYQPQHF; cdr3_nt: TGTGCCTGGAGTGTTGGGACAGGGGGGTATCAGCCCCAGCATTTT
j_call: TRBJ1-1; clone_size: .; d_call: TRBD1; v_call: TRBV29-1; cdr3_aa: CSVEPGGLPEAFF; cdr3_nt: TGCAGCGTTGAACCAGGGGGCTTACCTGAAGCTTTCTTT
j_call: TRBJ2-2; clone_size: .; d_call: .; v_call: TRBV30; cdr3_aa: CAWRPGHSNTGELFF; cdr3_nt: TGTGCCTGGAGGCCGGGACACTCGAACACCGGGGAGCTGTTTTTT
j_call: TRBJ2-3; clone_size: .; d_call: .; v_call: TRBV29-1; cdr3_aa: CSVAPYFTDTQYF; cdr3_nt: TGCAGCGTTGCCCCCTATTTCACAGATACGCAGTATTTT
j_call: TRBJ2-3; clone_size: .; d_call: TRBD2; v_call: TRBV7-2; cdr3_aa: CASSLSGGGWVGDTQYF; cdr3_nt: TGTGCCAGCAGCTTAAGCGGGGGGGGCTGGGTTGGAGATACGCAGTATTTT
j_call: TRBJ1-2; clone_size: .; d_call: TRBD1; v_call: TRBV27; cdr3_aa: CASSPTPTGVSSYTF; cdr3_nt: TGTGCCAGCAGTCCAACCCCGACAGGGGTTAGTAGCTACACCTTC
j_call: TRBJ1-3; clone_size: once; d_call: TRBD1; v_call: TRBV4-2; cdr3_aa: CASSPAGTGGSGNTIYF; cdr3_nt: TGTGCCAGCAGCCCAGCCGGGACAGGGGGCTCTGGAAACACCATATATTTT
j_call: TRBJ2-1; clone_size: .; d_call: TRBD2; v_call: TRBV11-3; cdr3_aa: CASSQGLAVYNEQFF; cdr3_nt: TGTGCCAGCAGCCAGGGACTAGCGGTCTACAATGAGCAGTTCTTC
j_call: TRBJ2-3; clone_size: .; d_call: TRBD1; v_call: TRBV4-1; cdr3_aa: CASSQAGTGSPDTQYF; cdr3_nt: TGCGCCAGCAGCCAAGCCGGGACAGGGAGCCCAGATACGCAGTATTTT
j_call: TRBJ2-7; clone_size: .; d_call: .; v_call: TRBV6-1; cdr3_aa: CASSDQPGSYYEQYF; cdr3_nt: TGTGCCAGCAGTGATCAGCCGGGATCTTACTACGAGCAGTACTTC
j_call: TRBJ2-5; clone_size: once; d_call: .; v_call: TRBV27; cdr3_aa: CASSLSGGGLETQYF; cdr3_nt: TGTGCCAGCAGTTTATCAGGAGGGGGCTTGGAGACCCAGTACTTC
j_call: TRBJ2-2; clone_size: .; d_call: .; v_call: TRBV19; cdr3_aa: CASSWLTGELFF; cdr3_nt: TGTGCCAGTAGTTGGCTCACCGGGGAGCTGTTTTTT
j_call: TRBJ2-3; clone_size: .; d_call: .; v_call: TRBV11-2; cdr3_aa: CASSPTVIGGHGWDTQYF; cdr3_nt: TGTGCCAGCAGTCCCACCGTAATAGGGGGTCACGGTTGGGATACGCAGTATTTT
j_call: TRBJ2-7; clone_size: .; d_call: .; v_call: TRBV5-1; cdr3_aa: CASSLTNGQLAREQYF; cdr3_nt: TGCGCCAGCAGCTTGACCAACGGACAGTTAGCACGCGAGCAGTACTTC
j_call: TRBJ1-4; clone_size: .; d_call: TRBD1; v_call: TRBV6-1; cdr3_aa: CASSEARRQGQEKLFF; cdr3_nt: TGTGCCAGCAGTGAAGCGAGACGACAGGGACAGGAAAAACTGTTTTTT
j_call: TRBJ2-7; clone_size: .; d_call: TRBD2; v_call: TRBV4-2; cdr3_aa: CASSQDTPWVAGEQYF; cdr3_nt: TGTGCCAGCAGCCAAGATACCCCCTGGGTAGCGGGAGAGCAGTACTTC
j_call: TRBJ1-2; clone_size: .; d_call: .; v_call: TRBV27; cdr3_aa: CASSSAGYYGYTF; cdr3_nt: TGTGCCAGCAGTTCGGCAGGGTACTATGGCTACACCTTC
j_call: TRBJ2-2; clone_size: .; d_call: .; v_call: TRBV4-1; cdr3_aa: CASSQVPGSPGELFF; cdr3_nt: TGCGCCAGCAGCCAAGTACCAGGCTCCCCCGGGGAGCTGTTTTTT
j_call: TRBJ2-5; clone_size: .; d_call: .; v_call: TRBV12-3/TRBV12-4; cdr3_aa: CASSSSGAETQYF; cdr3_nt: TGTGCCAGCAGTTCTTCAGGGGCAGAGACCCAGTACTTC
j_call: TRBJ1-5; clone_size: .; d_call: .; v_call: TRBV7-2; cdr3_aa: CASSLSGASNQPQHF; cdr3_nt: TGTGCCAGCAGCTTATCAGGGGCAAGCAATCAGCCCCAGCATTTT
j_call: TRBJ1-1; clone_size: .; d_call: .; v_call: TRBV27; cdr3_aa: CASSLGGGQAFF; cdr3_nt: TGTGCCAGCAGTTTAGGCGGGGGCCAAGCTTTCTTT
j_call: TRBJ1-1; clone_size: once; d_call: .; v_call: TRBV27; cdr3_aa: CASRPGGRDTEAFF; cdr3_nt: TGTGCCAGCCGCCCGGGAGGGAGAGACACTGAAGCTTTCTTT
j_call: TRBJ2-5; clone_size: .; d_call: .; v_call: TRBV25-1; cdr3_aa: CASSDRTGLGWLETQYF; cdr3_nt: TGTGCCAGCAGTGATCGAACAGGGTTGGGGTGGTTGGAGACCCAGTACTTC
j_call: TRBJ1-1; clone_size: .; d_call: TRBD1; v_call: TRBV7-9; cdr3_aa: CASSPPGTGGTEAFF; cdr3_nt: TGTGCCAGCAGCCCTCCCGGGACAGGGGGCACTGAAGCTTTCTTT
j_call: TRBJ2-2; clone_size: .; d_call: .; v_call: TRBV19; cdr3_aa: CASSSTGGSGELFF; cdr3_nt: TGTGCCAGTAGTTCAACAGGCGGATCCGGGGAGCTGTTTTTT
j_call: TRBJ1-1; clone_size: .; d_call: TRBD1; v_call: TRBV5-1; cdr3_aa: CASRPRQGSLTEAFF; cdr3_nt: TGCGCCAGCAGGCCACGACAGGGTTCGTTGACTGAAGCTTTCTTT
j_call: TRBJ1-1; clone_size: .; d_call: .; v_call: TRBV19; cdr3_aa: CASTQALNTEAFF; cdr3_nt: TGTGCCAGTACCCAGGCTTTGAACACTGAAGCTTTCTTT
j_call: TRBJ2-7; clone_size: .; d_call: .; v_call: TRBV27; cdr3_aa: CASSEWGGSYEQYF; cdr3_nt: TGTGCCAGCAGCGAATGGGGCGGATCCTACGAGCAGTACTTC
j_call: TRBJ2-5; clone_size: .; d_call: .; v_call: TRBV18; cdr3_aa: CASSPEGLFGTQYF; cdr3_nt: TGTGCCAGCTCACCAGAGGGCCTGTTCGGTACCCAGTACTTC
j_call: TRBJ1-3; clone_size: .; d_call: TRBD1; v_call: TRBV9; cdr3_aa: CASSVDTGAGNTIYF; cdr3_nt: TGTGCCAGCAGCGTAGACACAGGGGCCGGAAACACCATATATTTT
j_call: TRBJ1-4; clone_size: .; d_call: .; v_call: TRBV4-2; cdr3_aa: CASSQDFLRVKLNEKLFF; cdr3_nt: TGTGCCAGCAGCCAAGATTTTCTCAGGGTTAAGTTAAATGAAAAACTGTTTTTT
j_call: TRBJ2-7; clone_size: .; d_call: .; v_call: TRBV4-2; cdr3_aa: CASSQDPIGDIAGEQYF; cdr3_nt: TGTGCCAGCAGCCAAGACCCAATCGGGGACATCGCGGGTGAGCAGTACTTC
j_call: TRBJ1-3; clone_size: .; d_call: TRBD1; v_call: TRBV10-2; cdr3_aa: CASSGTGASGNTIYF; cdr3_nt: TGCGCCAGCAGTGGGACAGGGGCTAGCGGAAACACCATATATTTT
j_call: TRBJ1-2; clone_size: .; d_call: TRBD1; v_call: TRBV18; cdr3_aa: CASSPDRGGYGYTF; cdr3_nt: TGTGCCAGCTCACCAGACAGGGGTGGCTATGGCTACACCTTC
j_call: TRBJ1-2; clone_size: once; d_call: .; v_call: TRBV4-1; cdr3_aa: CASSQDLSGAYGYTF; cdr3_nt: TGCGCCAGCAGCCAAGATTTATCAGGGGCCTATGGCTACACCTTC
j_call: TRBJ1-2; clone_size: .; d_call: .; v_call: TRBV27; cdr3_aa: CASSLGGSYGYTF; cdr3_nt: TGTGCCAGCAGTTTAGGCGGGTCCTATGGCTACACCTTC
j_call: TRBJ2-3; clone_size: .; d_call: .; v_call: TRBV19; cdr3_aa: CASANLLATDTQYF; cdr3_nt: TGTGCCAGCGCGAACCTCCTAGCTACGGATACGCAGTATTTT
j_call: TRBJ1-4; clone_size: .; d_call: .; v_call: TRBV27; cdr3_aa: CASSLSSYLSGGLFF; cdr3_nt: TGTGCCAGCAGTCTTAGCAGCTATCTTTCGGGGGGACTGTTTTTT
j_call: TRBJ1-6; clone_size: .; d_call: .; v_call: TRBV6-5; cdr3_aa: CASRSRSSYNSPLHF; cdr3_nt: TGTGCCAGCCGGTCGAGGAGCTCCTATAATTCACCCCTCCACTTT
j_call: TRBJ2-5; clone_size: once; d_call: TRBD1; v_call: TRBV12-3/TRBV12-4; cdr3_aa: CASSRDRQETQYF; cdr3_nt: TGTGCCAGCAGCCGGGACAGGCAAGAGACCCAGTACTTC
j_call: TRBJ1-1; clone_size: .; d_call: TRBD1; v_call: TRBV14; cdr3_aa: CASSRLAGGTEAFF; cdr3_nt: TGTGCCAGCAGCCGCCTGGCAGGGGGGACTGAAGCTTTCTTT
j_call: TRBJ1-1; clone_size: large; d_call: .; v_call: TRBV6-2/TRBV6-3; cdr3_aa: CASSYGRGAEAFF; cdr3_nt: TGTGCCAGCAGTTACGGCAGGGGCGCTGAAGCTTTCTTT
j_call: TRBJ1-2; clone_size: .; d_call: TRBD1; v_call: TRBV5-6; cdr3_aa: CASSTLTGGLFYGYTF; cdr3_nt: TGTGCCAGCAGCACCCTGACAGGGGGACTTTTCTATGGCTACACCTTC
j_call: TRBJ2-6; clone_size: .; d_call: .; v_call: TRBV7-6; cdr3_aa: CASSPAEGGANVLTF; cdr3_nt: TGTGCCAGCAGCCCAGCGGAAGGTGGGGCCAACGTCCTGACTTTC
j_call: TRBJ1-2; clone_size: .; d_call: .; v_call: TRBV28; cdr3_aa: CASSLFPGGGKNYGYTF; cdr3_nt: TGTGCCAGCAGTCTATTCCCCGGAGGAGGAAAAAACTATGGCTACACCTTC
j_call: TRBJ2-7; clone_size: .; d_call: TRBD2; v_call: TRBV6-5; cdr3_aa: CASRASGRGAHEQYF; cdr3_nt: TGTGCCAGCAGGGCCAGCGGGAGAGGGGCCCACGAGCAGTACTTC
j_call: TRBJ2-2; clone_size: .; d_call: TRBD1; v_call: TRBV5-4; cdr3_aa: CASSLPTGPNTGELFF; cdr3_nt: TGTGCCAGCAGCCTCCCGACAGGGCCGAACACCGGGGAGCTGTTTTTT
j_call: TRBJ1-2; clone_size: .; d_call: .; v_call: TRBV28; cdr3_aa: CASRSDRTYGYTF; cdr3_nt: TGTGCCAGCAGGTCAGACAGAACCTATGGCTACACCTTC
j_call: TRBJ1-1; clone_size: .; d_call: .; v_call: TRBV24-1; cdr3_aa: CATSDGLDRRHTEAFF; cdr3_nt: TGTGCCACCAGTGATGGCCTTGACAGGAGGCACACTGAAGCTTTCTTT
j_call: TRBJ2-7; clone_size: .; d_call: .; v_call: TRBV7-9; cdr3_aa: CASSRLVGSYEQYF; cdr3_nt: TGTGCCAGCAGCCGACTAGTGGGGTCCTACGAGCAGTACTTC
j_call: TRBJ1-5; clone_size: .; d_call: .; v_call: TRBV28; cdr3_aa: CASREDGFSNQPQHF; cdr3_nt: TGTGCCAGCAGGGAGGACGGCTTTAGCAATCAGCCCCAGCATTTT
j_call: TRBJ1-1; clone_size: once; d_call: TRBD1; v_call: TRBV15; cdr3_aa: CATTSDRGYNTQAFF; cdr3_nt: TGTGCCACCACTTCGGACAGGGGATATAACACTCAAGCTTTCTTT
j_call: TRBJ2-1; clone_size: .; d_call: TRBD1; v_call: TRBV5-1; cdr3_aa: CASTIYGDRLNNEQFF; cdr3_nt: TGCGCCAGCACCATCTATGGGGACAGGCTAAACAATGAGCAGTTCTTC
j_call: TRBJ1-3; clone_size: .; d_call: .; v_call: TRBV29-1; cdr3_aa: CSVGVSGNTIYF; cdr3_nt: TGCAGCGTTGGCGTCTCTGGAAACACCATATATTTT